This entry is about one TCR beta chain. Its antigen is not identified. These data are taken from a study of post-analysis software for immune sequencing data. Study-wide results and limits: Relative to controls, patients had a few TRBV segments at higher frequency, with TRBV5-6, TRBV5-1 and TRBV20-1 among these.

This CDR3 has 13 amino acids. Germline V lookup: CDR1 WSHSY, CDR2 SAAADI. V was shortened by 4 bases and J by 2 bases, with 9 bases between the two germline ends. Every TCR beta cDNA library bore unique molecular identifiers. TCRdb recomputed calls from the PCR reads with MiXCR, one row per CDR3 protein. Among about 540,000 distinct CDR3 sequences listed, 30% to 40% were seen once. The sequenced material came from blood. This clonotype was obtained from a girl aged 2-17 years with multiple sclerosis. The chain links TRBV10-2 to TRBJ2-7; D possibly corresponds to TRBD2 (5 bases). The CDR3 loop is CASSVEGTYEQYF. In nucleotides, the CDR3 is TGCGCCAGCAGTGTCGAGGGCACCTACGAGCAGTACTTC.